This T cell receptor (beta chain) originates from a study of human T cells and chemical hapten exposure. Across the study: A 2 cm by 2 cm inner upper arm patch received 2% DPC for sensitization. Study-wide findings and caveats: Relative to controls, expanded TCRs formed significantly more large CDR3 similarity clusters. DPC sensitization produced no change in TCRs with frequency above 1 in 1000.

Stated time point: patch test 3, about 24 weeks after DPC sensitization. Treatment here: therapeutic diphenylcyclopropenone sensitization with weekly scalp DPC. This clonotype was seen a few times. Its antigen is unknown. Germline-derived CDR1 and CDR2 are SQVTM and ANQGSEA. Deletions cut 0 bases from V and 4 bases from J, with 10 bases between. CDR3 length equals 13 residues. Each CDR3 protein gets one entry after TCRdb re-called the RACE reads with MiXCR. The sample contains 100,000 or so distinct CDR3 sequences, around 35% of which appear only once. Specimen: whole blood, collected in connection with sensitization to the hapten diphenylcyclopropenone (DPC). The clonotype originates from a man aged 35 to 55 with alopecia areata. Some clones in this sample may be carry-over from other donors' samples. V gene TRBV29-1 combines with J gene TRBJ2-7; unclear D gene. CDR3 loop: CSVEDPLTYEQYF. CDR3 in DNA: TGCAGCGTTGAAGATCCCCTAACTTACGAGCAGTACTTC.